This TCR beta chain was captured by sequencing in a study of OX40 agonist ivuxolimab in advanced cancers. The overall study: Patients were infused with ivuxolimab every 2 weeks at 0.01 to 10 mg/kg. Partial responses, seen in three patients, involved one hepatocellular carcinoma and two cutaneous melanomas.

Regarding this clone: Its antigen is not identified.

Overall study results and limits: Expanded peripheral T cell antigen specificity was not determined. Dosing at 0.1 to 3.0 mg/kg was accompanied by clonal expansion of CD4+ and CD8+ blood T cells by week 6.

There are 15 residues in the CDR3. Looked up from germline, CDR1 is MNHEY and CDR2 is SMNVEV (reference sequence). Trimming pared 4 bases from V and 4 bases from J, leaving 14 bases between. Data came from immunoSEQ multiplex PCR; TCRdb stores just in-frame clones and leaves some out. The sample holds approximately 45,000 clones, about 90% seen once. The chain links TRBV27 to TRBJ1-5; no firm D call. The sequencing here drew on CD4+ or CD8+ T cells sorted from blood, taken in a trial of the OX40 agonist ivuxolimab. The source of this sequence is an adult with an advanced solid tumor such as melanoma, head and neck, liver or kidney cancer. The CDR3, as DNA: TGTGCCAGCAGTTCTGAGTACGGCCTAAATCAGCCCCAGCATTTT. Protein: CASSSEYGLNQPQHF.